Presented here are 27 T cell receptor beta chains from one specimen sequenced in a study of beta chain features in type 1 diabetes. Isolated RNA was reverse transcribed in full, so expressed TCRB transcripts were sequenced. Assay: immunoSEQ multiplex PCR; the TCRdb copy retains only in-frame clones and omits some. Of 360,000 or so clones listed, about 19% were seen once; the top ten hold approximately 0.041%. Sequenced input: naive CD4+ T cells from blood. The receptors derive from a woman in her late teens or twenties in good health.

The gene calls are TRBV5-4 and TRBJ2-1; TRBD2 matches at 10 bases. Germline V gene lookup returns CDR1 SGHNT and CDR2 YYREEE (reference sequence). V shed 6 bases, J shed 3 bases, and the junction held 9 bases outside the gene matches. The CDR3 has 16 amino acids. CDR3 sequence reads: CASTIGLAADYNEQFF. The CDR3 bases are TGTGCCAGCACTATTGGACTAGCGGCTGACTACAATGAGCAGTTCTTC.

The CDR3 bases are TGTGCCAGCAGCCAAGTTTATAGTGGGGCGGGGGGAGCCAAAAACATTCAGTACTTC. Amino acids: CASSQVYSGAGGAKNIQYF. The gene calls are TRBV4-2 and TRBJ2-4; 8 positions agree with TRBD2. V was clipped by 1 base and J by 0 bases; unmatched bases: 11. The CDR3 extends over 19 amino acids. Looked up from germline, CDR1 is LGHNA and CDR2 is YNFKEQ.

V usage is TRBV29-1 and J usage is TRBJ2-1; D gene uncertain. The CDR3 contains 16 residues. Trimming shortened V by 4 bases and J by 0 bases, and 16 bases separated the two germline ends. Germline CDR1 and CDR2: SQVTM and ANQGSEA. The CDR3, as DNA: TGCAGCGTTGCCCCCCGACTCCTTAGCTCCTACAATGAGCAGTTCTTC. Its translation is CSVAPRLLSSYNEQFF.

This chain joins TRBV7-9 and TRBJ2-3, with 8 bases matching TRBD2. The CDR3 has 13 amino acids. Germline CDR1 SEHNR, CDR2 FQNEAQ (reference sequence). V lost 5 bases to trimming and J lost 6 bases; unmatched junction nucleotides: 4. CDR3 sequence (DNA): TGTGCCAGCAGCGGGACTAGTTTCGATACGCAGTATTTT. Protein sequence: CASSGTSFDTQYF. The complete variable domain, with remaining parts taken from reference TRBV7-9 and TRBJ2-3, reads DTGVSQNPRHKITKRGQNVTFRCDPISEHNRLYWYRQTLGQGPEFLTYFQNEAQLEKSRLLSDRFSAERPKGSFSTLEIQRTEQGDSAMYLCASSGTSFDTQYFGPGTRLTVL.

This chain joins TRBV6-5 and TRBJ1-6; unclear D gene. Trimming pared 8 bases from V and 5 bases from J, leaving 10 bases between. Germline loops: CDR1 MNHEY, CDR2 SVGAGI. The CDR3 is 13 amino acids. CDR3 sequence reads: CASRRMDNSPLHF. In DNA form, the CDR3 reads TGTGCCAGCCGCAGGATGGATAATTCACCCCTCCACTTT.

This clone was detected a few times. CDR3 protein: CASSPGLGVQTQYF. The CDR3 DNA is TGTGCCAGCAGCCCAGGATTAGGGGTACAGACCCAGTACTTC. This chain connects TRBV7-2 to TRBJ2-5, with D perhaps TRBD1 (5 bases). The CDR3 length is 14 residues. Germline V CDR1 and CDR2: SGHTA, FQGNSA. V dropped 5 bases and J dropped 6 bases, with 16 bases sitting between them. Using reference TRBV7-2 and TRBJ2-5 for the parts outside the CDR3, the full variable domain is GAGVSQSPSNKVTEKGKDVELRCDPISGHTALYWYRQSLGQGLEFLIYFQGNSAPDKSGLPSDRFSAERTGGSVSTLTIQRTQQEDSAVYLCASSPGLGVQTQYFGPGTRLLVL.

This clone was seen a few times. This chain joins TRBV29-1 and TRBJ1-2; D unclear. There are 12 residues in the CDR3. Trimming stripped 0 bases from V and 2 bases from J, with 4 bases between. Germline V gene data show CDR1 as SQVTM and CDR2 as ANQGSEA. The CDR3 loop is CSVEEGNYGYTF. The DNA for the CDR3 is TGCAGCGTTGAAGAGGGCAACTATGGCTACACCTTC.

This clone was observed a handful of times. The CDR3 loop reads CASSEDRGWDIQYF. Here the CDR3 DNA reads TGTGCCAGCAGTGAAGACAGGGGCTGGGACATTCAGTACTTC. This sequence joins TRBV2 and TRBJ2-4; 7 bases agree with TRBD1. J was trimmed by 8 bases and V by 1 base; bases with no gene match: 5. Germline V gene data show CDR1 as SNHLY and CDR2 as FYNNEI. This CDR3 comprises 14 residues.

This rearrangement joins TRBV6-5 to TRBJ1-5; D is perhaps TRBD1 (6 bases). V was clipped by 2 bases and J by 1 base, with 9 bases between them. Per germline, CDR1 MNHEY and CDR2 SVGAGI. The CDR3 consists of 15 residues. CDR3 region: CASSYDGQSNQPQHF. The CDR3 coding sequence is TGTGCCAGCAGTTACGATGGACAGAGCAATCAGCCCCAGCATTTT.

In this sample, this clone turned up a few times. The chain links TRBV29-1 to TRBJ2-2, with 8 positions matching TRBD2. After removal of 4 bases from V and 3 bases from J, the junction contained 1 base not matched to a gene. This CDR3 contains 13 residues. Germline CDR1 and CDR2: SQVTM and ANQGSEA. This CDR3 reads CSVGAGDTGELFF. The CDR3 DNA sequence: TGCAGCGTTGGAGCGGGGGACACCGGGGAGCTGTTTTTT.

This clone has a handful of counts. The chain's CDR3 is CASSVRGLGQPQHF. Written as DNA, the CDR3 is TGTGCCAGCAGCGTAAGGGGGCTAGGTCAGCCCCAGCATTTT. The chain has TRBV2 and TRBJ1-5; 7 bases line up with TRBD1. There are 14 residues in the CDR3. Germline loops: CDR1 SNHLY, CDR2 FYNNEI. The V segment lost 6 bases and the J segment 6 bases; nucleotides outside the gene matches: 8.

This clone was seen a handful of times. V gene TRBV19 combines with J gene TRBJ1-1; D perhaps matches TRBD1 (5 bases). Germline CDR1 LNHDA, CDR2 SQIVND (reference sequence). With 3 bases removed from V and 1 base from J, the gap between germline ends came to 12 bases. CDR3 length equals 15 residues. CDR3 loop: CASSILGLGNTEAFF. CDR3 bases: TGTGCCAGTAGTATTCTGGGGCTGGGGAACACTGAAGCTTTCTTT.

The chain has TRBV7-8 and TRBJ2-1; maybe TRBD1 (5 bases). Germline CDR1 is SGHVS and CDR2 is FQNEAQ. V was cut by 1 base and J by 4 bases, with 11 bases left in between. This CDR3 comprises 15 residues. The CDR3 DNA reads as TGTGCCAGCAGCTTAGTGGGGCATAGTTACAATGAGCAGTTCTTC. Translated, it gives CASSLVGHSYNEQFF. The full variable domain, with the rest looked up from reference TRBV7-8 and TRBJ2-1, is GAGVSQSPRYKVAKRGQDVALRCDPISGHVSLFWYQQALGQGPEFLTYFQNEAQLDKSGLPSDRFFAERPEGSVSTLKIQRTQQEDSAVYLCASSLVGHSYNEQFFGPGTRLTVL.

A few counts support this clone. The genes are TRBV2 and TRBJ1-5; D is uncertain. Germline V gives CDR1 SNHLY, CDR2 FYNNEI. This CDR3 region has 12 residues. V shed 7 bases and J shed 3 bases, with 7 bases lying between them. The CDR3 DNA is TGTGCCAGCACCGGGGACAATCAGCCCCAGCATTTT. This gives the protein CASTGDNQPQHF.

V and J are TRBV7-9 and TRBJ1-2; the D gene is possibly TRBD1 (6 bases). This CDR3 spans 14 amino acids. Germline V CDR1 and CDR2: SEHNR, FQNEAQ (reference sequence). V was cut by 1 base and J by 4 bases, with 10 bases left in between. The DNA of the CDR3 is TGTGCCAGCAGCTTAGGGGGGCCGCGCTATGGCTACACCTTC. Translated: CASSLGGPRYGYTF.

The sample holds a few counts of this clone. The V and J genes are TRBV20-1 and TRBJ2-7; a possible D gene is TRBD1 (5 bases). CDR1 is DFQATT and CDR2 is SNEGSKA in the germline V gene (reference sequence). This CDR3 contains 11 residues. V lost 3 bases and J 10 bases, leaving 13 bases between the germline ends. CDR3: CSARDGHLQYF. CDR3 bases: TGCAGTGCTAGGGACGGACACCTTCAGTACTTC.

The chain combines TRBV18 with TRBJ2-1; 13 bases map to TRBD2. The CDR3 is made up of 15 amino acids. CDR1 and CDR2 (germline): KGHSH, LQKENI. The V gene end was trimmed by 3 bases and the J gene end by 5 bases; junction bases not matched to a gene: 1. CDR3 loop: CASSPTSGRNNEQFF. The CDR3 DNA sequence: TGTGCCAGCTCACCGACTAGCGGGAGGAACAATGAGCAGTTCTTC.

This clone showed up just a few times. V gene TRBV7-9 combines with J gene TRBJ2-5; TRBD2 matches at 10 bases. There are 14 residues in the CDR3. In germline, CDR1 is SEHNR, CDR2 FQNEAQ (reference sequence). V lost 3 bases to trimming and J lost 3 bases; unmatched junction nucleotides: 1. The DNA for the CDR3 is TGTGCCAGCAGCTTCCTAGCGGGGGAAGAGACCCAGTACTTC. Translated: CASSFLAGEETQYF.

This clone was detected only a few times. The CDR3 is CASNNRDSSTDTQYF. The CDR3 DNA reads TGTGCCAGCAACAACCGGGACTCTAGCACAGATACGCAGTATTTT. The chain couples TRBV5-4 to TRBJ2-3, with D possibly matching TRBD2 (6 bases). The CDR3 is made up of 15 amino acids. V lost 6 bases to trimming and J lost 0 bases, with 14 bases between them. CDR1 SGHNT and CDR2 YYREEE come from the germline V gene (reference sequence).

V is TRBV7-2 and J is TRBJ2-1; 11 bases are shared with TRBD2. The CDR3 length is 17 residues. Germline CDR1 is SGHTA and CDR2 is FQGNSA. V was pared by 1 base and J by 2 bases, with 4 bases of the junction left unmatched. DNA for the CDR3: TGTGCCAGCAGCTTAGGGGTAGCGGGAGGGGCCTACAATGAGCAGTTCTTC. It codes for CASSLGVAGGAYNEQFF.

The rearrangement uses TRBV9 and TRBJ1-1; TRBD1 matches at 7 bases. Trimming removed 3 bases from V and 1 base from J; junction bases left unmatched: 6. Germline V gene lookup returns CDR1 SGDLS and CDR2 YYNGEE. The CDR3 length is 15 residues. CDR3 bases: TGTGCCAGCAGCGCTGAGGGACAGCAGAACACTGAAGCTTTCTTT. This sequence encodes CASSAEGQQNTEAFF.

V and J are TRBV27 and TRBJ2-3; no reliable D call. The CDR3 covers 14 residues. V was shortened by 0 bases and J by 5 bases, with 9 bases between the two germline ends. Germline V gene lookup returns CDR1 MNHEY and CDR2 SMNVEV (reference sequence). CDR3: CASSLSDPGDTQYF. DNA of the CDR3: TGTGCCAGCAGTTTATCGGATCCGGGAGATACGCAGTATTTT.

This clone came up a few times. V gene TRBV29-1 combines with J gene TRBJ1-2; no reliable D call. CDR3 length: 14 residues. Germline CDR1 is SQVTM and CDR2 is ANQGSEA. Trimming left V 1 base short and J 1 base short, with 10 bases between. CDR3 DNA sequence: TGCAGCGTTGAAGGGGATCGGGGTAACTATGGCTACACCTTC. Protein product: CSVEGDRGNYGYTF. The whole variable domain, filled in from reference TRBV29-1 and TRBJ1-2, reads SAVISQKPSRDICQRGTSLTIQCQVDSQVTMMFWYRQQPGQSLTLIATANQGSEATYESGFVIDKFPISRPNLTFSTLTVSNMSPEDSSIYLCSVEGDRGNYGYTFGSGTRLTVV.

This rearrangement joins TRBV6-1 to TRBJ2-1; weak D call: TRBD2 (5 bases). The V and J ends lost 7 bases and 4 bases respectively, with 14 bases between them. The germline CDR1 and CDR2 sequences are MNHNS and SASEGT. The CDR3 is 14 residues long. CDR3 DNA sequence: TGTGCCAGCACTCCCCTCGGGATTTACAATGAGCAGTTCTTC. It encodes CASTPLGIYNEQFF.

This clone has just a few counts. This CDR3 is also generated by other DNA sequences in the sample. The rearrangement joins TRBV7-2 to TRBJ1-2; 9 positions agree with TRBD1. CDR1 SGHTA and CDR2 FQGNSA come from the germline V gene. This CDR3 comprises 14 residues. Losses at the gene ends were 0 bases for V and 4 bases for J; bases not matched to a gene: 0. The CDR3 protein is CASSLAGQGYGYTF. CDR3 DNA: TGTGCCAGCAGCTTAGCGGGACAGGGCTATGGCTACACCTTC.

This clone was counted only a few times. The chain links TRBV7-2 to TRBJ2-3; TRBD1 might be the D (5 bases). Germline values: CDR1 SGHTA, CDR2 FQGNSA. There are 16 residues in the CDR3. V lost 3 bases and J 2 bases, leaving 15 bases between the germline ends. Here the CDR3 reads CASSFVTGHLTDTQYF. The CDR3 DNA sequence: TGTGCCAGCAGCTTCGTGACTGGACACCTCACAGATACGCAGTATTTT.

In this sample, this clone turned up a few times. The chain employs TRBV18 and TRBJ1-5, with D unresolved. Germline lookup yields CDR1 KGHSH and CDR2 LQKENI. CDR3 length: 14 amino acids. Trimming took 1 base from V and 7 from J, leaving 11 bases between them. DNA of the CDR3: TGTGCCAGCTCACCACAGGCCGGGGAGCAGCCCCAGCATTTT. Translated, it gives CASSPQAGEQPQHF.